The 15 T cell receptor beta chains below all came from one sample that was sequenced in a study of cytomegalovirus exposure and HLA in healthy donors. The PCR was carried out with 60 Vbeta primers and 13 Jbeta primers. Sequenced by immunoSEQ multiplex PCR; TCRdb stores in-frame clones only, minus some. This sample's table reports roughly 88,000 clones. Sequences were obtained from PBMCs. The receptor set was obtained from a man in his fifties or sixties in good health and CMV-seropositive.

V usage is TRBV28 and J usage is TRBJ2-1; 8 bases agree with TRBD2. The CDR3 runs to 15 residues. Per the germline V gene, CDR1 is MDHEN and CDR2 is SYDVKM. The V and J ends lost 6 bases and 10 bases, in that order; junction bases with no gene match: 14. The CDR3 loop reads CASSSGGGRSVEQFF. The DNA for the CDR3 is TGTGCCAGCAGCTCCGGGGGCGGGAGGAGCGTGGAGCAGTTCTTC.

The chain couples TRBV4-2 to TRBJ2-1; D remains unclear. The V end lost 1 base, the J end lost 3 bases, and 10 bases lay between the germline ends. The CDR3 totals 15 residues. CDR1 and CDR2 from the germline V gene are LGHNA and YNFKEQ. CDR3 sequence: CASSQVQTDYNEQFF. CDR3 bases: TGTGCCAGCAGCCAAGTCCAAACAGACTACAATGAGCAGTTCTTC.

CDR3 bases: TGTGCCAGTAGCGGGACTAGCGGGAGCTACGAGCAGTACTTC. Encoded protein: CASSGTSGSYEQYF. The gene calls are TRBV19 and TRBJ2-7; 14 bases are a match to TRBD2. The CDR3 is 14 residues long. Per germline, CDR1 LNHDA and CDR2 SQIVND (reference sequence). The ends lost 6 bases at V and 3 bases at J; junction bases unmatched: 1.

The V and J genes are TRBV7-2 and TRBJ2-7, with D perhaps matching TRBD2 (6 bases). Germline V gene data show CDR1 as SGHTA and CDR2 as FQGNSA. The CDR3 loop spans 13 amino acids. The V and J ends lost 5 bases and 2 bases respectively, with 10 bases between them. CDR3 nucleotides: TGTGCCAGCAGCCCCCGGGGGACCTACGAGCAGTACGTC. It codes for CASSPRGTYEQYV.

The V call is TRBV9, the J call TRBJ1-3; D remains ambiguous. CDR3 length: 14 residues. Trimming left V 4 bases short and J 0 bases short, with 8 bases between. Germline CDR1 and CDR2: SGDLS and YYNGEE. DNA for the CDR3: TGTGCCAGCAGCCCACAGTACTCTGGAAACACCATATATTTT. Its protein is CASSPQYSGNTIYF.

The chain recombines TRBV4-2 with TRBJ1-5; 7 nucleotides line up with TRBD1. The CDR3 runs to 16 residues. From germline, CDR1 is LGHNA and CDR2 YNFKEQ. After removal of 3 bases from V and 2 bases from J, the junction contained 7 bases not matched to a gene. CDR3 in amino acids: CASSQDRTGGNQPQHF. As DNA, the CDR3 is TGTGCCAGCAGCCAGGACCGAACAGGGGGCAATCAGCCCCAGCATTTT.

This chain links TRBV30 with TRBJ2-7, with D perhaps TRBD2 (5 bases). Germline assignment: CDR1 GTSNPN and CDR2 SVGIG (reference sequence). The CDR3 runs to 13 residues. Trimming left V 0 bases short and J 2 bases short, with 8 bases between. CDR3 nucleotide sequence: TGTGCCTGGAGTGTCGGACTCGCCTACGAGCAGTACTTC. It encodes CAWSVGLAYEQYF.

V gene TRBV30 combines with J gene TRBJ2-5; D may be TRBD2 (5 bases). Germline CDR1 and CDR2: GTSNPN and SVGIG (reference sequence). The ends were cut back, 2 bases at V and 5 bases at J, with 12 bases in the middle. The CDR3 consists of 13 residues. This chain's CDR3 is CAWSSSRGETQYF. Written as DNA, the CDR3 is TGTGCCTGGAGTTCCAGTAGAGGGGAGACCCAGTACTTC. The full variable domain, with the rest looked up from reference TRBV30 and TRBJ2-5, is SQTIHQWPATLVQPVGSPLSLECTVEGTSNPNLYWYRQAAGRGLQLLFYSVGIGQISSEVPQNLSASRPQDRQFILSSKKLLLSDSGFYLCAWSSSRGETQYFGPGTRLLVL.

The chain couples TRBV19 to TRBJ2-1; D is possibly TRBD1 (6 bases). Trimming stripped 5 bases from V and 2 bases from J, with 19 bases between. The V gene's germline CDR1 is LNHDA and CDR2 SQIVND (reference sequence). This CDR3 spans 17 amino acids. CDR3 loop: CASSSWTRAGAYNEQFF. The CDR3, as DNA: TGTGCCAGTAGTTCCTGGACTCGTGCAGGGGCCTACAATGAGCAGTTCTTC. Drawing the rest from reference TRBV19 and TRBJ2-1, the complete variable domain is DGGITQSPKYLFRKEGQNVTLSCEQNLNHDAMYWYRQDPGQGLRLIYYSQIVNDFQKGDIAEGYSVSREKKESFPLTVTSAQKNPTAFYLCASSSWTRAGAYNEQFFGPGTRLTVL.

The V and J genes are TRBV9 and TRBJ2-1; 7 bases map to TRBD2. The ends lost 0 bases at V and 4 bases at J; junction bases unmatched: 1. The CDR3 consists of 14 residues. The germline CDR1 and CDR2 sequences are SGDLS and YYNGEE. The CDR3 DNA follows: TGTGCCAGCAGCGTAGCTAGCGGATACAATGAGCAGTTCTTC. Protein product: CASSVASGYNEQFF. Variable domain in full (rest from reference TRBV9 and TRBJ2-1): DSGVTQTPKHLITATGQRVTLRCSPRSGDLSVYWYQQSLDQGLQFLIQYYNGEERAKGNILERFSAQQFPDLHSELNLSSLELGDSALYFCASSVASGYNEQFFGPGTRLTVL.

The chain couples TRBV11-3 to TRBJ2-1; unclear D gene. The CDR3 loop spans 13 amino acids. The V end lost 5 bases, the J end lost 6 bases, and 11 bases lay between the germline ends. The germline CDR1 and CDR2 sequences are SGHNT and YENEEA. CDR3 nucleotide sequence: TGTGCCAGCAGCCTCCGGAGTGCCAATGAGCAGTTCTTC. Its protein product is CASSLRSANEQFF.

CDR3 sequence reads: CASQPTVMNTEAFF. Here the CDR3 DNA reads TGTGCCAGCCAGCCGACAGTCATGAACACTGAAGCTTTCTTT. The chain joins TRBV19 to TRBJ1-1; maybe TRBD1 (5 bases). CDR3 size: 14 residues. CDR1 and CDR2 (germline): LNHDA, SQIVND (reference sequence). V was trimmed by 9 bases and J by 0 bases, leaving 14 bases between them.

CDR3 amino acids: CASSLGRDQPQHF. Written as DNA, the CDR3 is TGCGCCAGCAGCTTAGGGAGAGATCAGCCCCAGCATTTT. This chain links TRBV5-1 with TRBJ1-5, with no clear D. The ends were cut back, 2 bases at V and 5 bases at J, with 8 bases in the middle. CDR3 length: 13 residues. Germline values: CDR1 SGHRS, CDR2 YFSETQ.

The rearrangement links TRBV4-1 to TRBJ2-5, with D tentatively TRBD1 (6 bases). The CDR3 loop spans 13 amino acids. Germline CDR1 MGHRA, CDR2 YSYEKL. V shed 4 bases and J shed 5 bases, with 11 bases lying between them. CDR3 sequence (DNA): TGCGCCAGCAGCCCCACAGGGACGGAGACCCAGTACTTC. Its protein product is CASSPTGTETQYF.

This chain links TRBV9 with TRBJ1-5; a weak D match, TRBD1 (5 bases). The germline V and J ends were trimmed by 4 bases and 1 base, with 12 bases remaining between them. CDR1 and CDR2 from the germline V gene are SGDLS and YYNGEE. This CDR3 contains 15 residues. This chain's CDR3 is CASSQAGESNQPQHF. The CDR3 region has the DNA TGTGCCAGCAGCCAGGCGGGGGAAAGCAATCAGCCCCAGCATTTT.